This TCR beta chain originates from a study of shared clonotypes between healthy human individuals. Study observations and caveats: Relative to clonotypes present in all four donors, those not shared had lower generation probabilities. What naive subsets generally showed was a larger estimated richness than memory subsets showed.

CD45RO negativity and positive selection for CCR7 defined naive CD8 cells, a population that excluded terminally differentiated effector memory CD45RA+ cells. The donors were all Caucasian adults (living in Nashville, Tennessee). The V and J ends lost 4 bases and 7 bases, in that order; junction bases with no gene match: 8. The CDR3 runs 16 residues. Germline values: CDR1 SGHDN, CDR2 FVKESK. A note on this clone: Its cognate antigen is unknown.

In the original workflow: ImmunoSEQ supplied junction-only sequences lacking quality scores, so filtering was different. Generated by immunoSEQ multiplex PCR, the TCRdb table keeps only in-frame clones and is missing some. That table is the source of V, J and clone size, and D and trimming were worked out from the DNA. The sample includes about 870,000 clones, 85% to 95% of them seen just once. Specimen: naive CD8+ T cells sorted from blood. The receptor was isolated from a man younger than 40 in good health. The V call is TRBV14, the J call TRBJ2-2; the match to TRBD2 covers 11 bases. The CDR3 region is CASSRIAGGPIGELFF. CDR3 bases: TGTGCCAGCAGCCGGATAGCGGGAGGGCCGATCGGGGAGCTGTTTTTT.